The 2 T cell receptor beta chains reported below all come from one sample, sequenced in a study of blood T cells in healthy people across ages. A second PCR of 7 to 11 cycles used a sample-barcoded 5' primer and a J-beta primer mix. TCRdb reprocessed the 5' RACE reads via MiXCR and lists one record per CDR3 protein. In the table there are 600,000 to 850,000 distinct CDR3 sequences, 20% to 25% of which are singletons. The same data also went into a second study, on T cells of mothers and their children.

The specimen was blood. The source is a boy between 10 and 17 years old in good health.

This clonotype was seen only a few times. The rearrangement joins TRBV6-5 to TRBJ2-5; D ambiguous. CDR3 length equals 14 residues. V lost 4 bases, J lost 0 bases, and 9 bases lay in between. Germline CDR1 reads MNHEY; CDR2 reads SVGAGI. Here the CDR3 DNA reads TGTGCCAGCAGTTCCGGACCGTACCAAGAGACCCAGTACTTC. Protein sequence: CASSSGPYQETQYF.

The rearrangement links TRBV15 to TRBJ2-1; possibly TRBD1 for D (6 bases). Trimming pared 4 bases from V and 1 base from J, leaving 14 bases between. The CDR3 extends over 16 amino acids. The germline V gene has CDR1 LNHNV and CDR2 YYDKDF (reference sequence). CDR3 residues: CATSTFDRGSYNEQFF. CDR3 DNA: TGTGCCACCAGCACTTTTGATAGGGGGTCCTACAATGAGCAGTTCTTC. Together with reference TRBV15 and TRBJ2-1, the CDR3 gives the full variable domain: DAMVIQNPRYQVTQFGKPVTLSCSQTLNHNVMYWYQQKSSQAPKLLFHYYDKDFNNEADTPDNFQSRRPNTSFCFLDIRSPGLGDTAMYLCATSTFDRGSYNEQFFGPGTRLTVL.